The 7 T cell receptor beta chains below come from one sample, sequenced in a study of naive and memory T cell subsets. Study results and limitations: Possibly reflecting memory cells re-expressing CD45RA, a few larger clonotypes occurred in naive repertoires, especially CD8.

Both TRBC1 and TRBC2 were covered by a beta constant-region primer of two equimolar oligonucleotides. The ligated cDNA underwent four PCR rounds using SP2 and nested alpha and beta constant-region primers. Each CDR3 protein gets one entry after TCRdb re-called the UMI-ligation and nested PCR reads with MiXCR. The data show 130,000 to 150,000 distinct CDR3 sequences, 20% to 25% seen once. Their recognized antigens are unknown. The sequencing input was naive CD4+ T cells from blood. The receptors here all came from a human donor in good health.

The V gene is TRBV18, the J gene TRBJ1-1, with TRBD1 as a possible D gene (6 bases). V dropped 6 bases and J dropped 5 bases, with 22 bases sitting between them. The germline V gene has CDR1 KGHSH and CDR2 LQKENI. There are 16 residues in the CDR3. CDR3 sequence: CASSPIPGASATEAFF. CDR3 DNA: TGTGCCAGCTCGCCTATTCCAGGGGCATCGGCTACTGAAGCTTTCTTT.

This clonotype was recorded a few times. The chain links TRBV7-2 to TRBJ2-2; 7 bases align to TRBD2. The CDR3 sequence is 12 residues long. The germline gives CDR1 SGHTA, CDR2 FQGNSA. Trimming at V came to 5 bases and at J to 14 bases, leaving 8 bases not matched to a gene. CDR3 in DNA: TGTGCCAGCAGCCTCTGGGGGGGTGTACTGTTTTTT. It codes for CASSLWGGVLFF.

The chain combines TRBV20-1 with TRBJ2-7; 8 nucleotides match TRBD2. The junction had 4 bases not matched to a gene; V was cut back by 3 bases and J by 0 bases. The germline V gene encodes CDR1 DFQATT and CDR2 SNEGSKA (reference sequence). CDR3 length: 14 amino acids. CDR3 nucleotide sequence: TGCAGTGCTAGGATGAGCGGGAGCTCCTACGAGCAGTACTTC. Translating it yields CSARMSGSSYEQYF.

This chain uses TRBV11-2 with TRBJ1-1; TRBD1 matches at 8 bases. Trimming removed 5 bases from V and 6 bases from J; junction bases left unmatched: 8. This CDR3 spans 14 amino acids. Germline CDR1 is SGHAT and CDR2 is FQNNGV. The CDR3 is CASSAQGAAPEAFF. CDR3 sequence (DNA): TGTGCCAGCAGCGCGCAGGGGGCCGCGCCTGAAGCTTTCTTT.

This rearrangement joins TRBV10-3 to TRBJ2-3, with D unresolved. Germline V CDR1 and CDR2: ENHRY, SYGVKD. Trimming removed 2 bases from V and 1 base from J, with 7 bases in between. The CDR3 runs to 14 residues. DNA for the CDR3: TGTGCCATCAGTGAGGGTATCCGCACAGATACGCAGTATTTT. This encodes CAISEGIRTDTQYF.

The CDR3 sequence is CASSLYWVWNQPQHF. The CDR3 DNA is TGTGCCAGCAGTTTATATTGGGTTTGGAATCAGCCCCAGCATTTT. The chain uses TRBV28 and TRBJ1-5, with D unclear. The ends were cut back, 1 base at V and 4 bases at J, with 11 bases in the middle. This CDR3 region has 15 residues. CDR1 is MDHEN, CDR2 SYDVKM, per germline.

This clonotype was seen a few times. This chain links TRBV5-1 with TRBJ2-3; 14 nucleotides agree with TRBD2. The germline V gene encodes CDR1 SGHRS and CDR2 YFSETQ. The CDR3 runs to 20 residues. V lost 4 bases and J lost 0; bases outside the gene matches: 13. CDR3 nucleotide sequence: TGCGCCAGCAGCCCAGGTACCGGACTAGCGGGAGGAATTAGCACAGATACGCAGTATTTT. This gives the protein CASSPGTGLAGGISTDTQYF.